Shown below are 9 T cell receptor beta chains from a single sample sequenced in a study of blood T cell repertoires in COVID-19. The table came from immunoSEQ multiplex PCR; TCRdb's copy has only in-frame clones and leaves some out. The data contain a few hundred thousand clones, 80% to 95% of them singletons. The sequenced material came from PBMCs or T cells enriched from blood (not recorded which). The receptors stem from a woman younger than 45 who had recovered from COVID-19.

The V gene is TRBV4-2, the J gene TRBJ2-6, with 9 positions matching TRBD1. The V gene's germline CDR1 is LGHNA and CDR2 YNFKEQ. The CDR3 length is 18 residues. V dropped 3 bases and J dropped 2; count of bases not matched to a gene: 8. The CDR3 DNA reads TGTGCCAGCAGCCATGTAGTGACAGGGGGGGCTGGGGCCAACGTCCTGACTTTC. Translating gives CASSHVVTGGAGANVLTF.

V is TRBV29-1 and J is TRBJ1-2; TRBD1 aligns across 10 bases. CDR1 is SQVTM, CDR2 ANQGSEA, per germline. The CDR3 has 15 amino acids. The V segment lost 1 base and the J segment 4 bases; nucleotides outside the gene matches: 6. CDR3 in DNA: TGCAGCGTTGAAGGCAGGGACAGGGGTTCCTATGGCTACACCTTC. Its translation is CSVEGRDRGSYGYTF.

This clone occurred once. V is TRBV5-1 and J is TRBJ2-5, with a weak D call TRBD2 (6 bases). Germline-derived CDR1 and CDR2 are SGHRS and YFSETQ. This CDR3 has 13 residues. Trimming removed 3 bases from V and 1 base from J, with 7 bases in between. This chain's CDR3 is CASSSGLQETQYF. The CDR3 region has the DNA TGCGCCAGCAGCTCGGGACTCCAAGAGACCCAGTACTTC.

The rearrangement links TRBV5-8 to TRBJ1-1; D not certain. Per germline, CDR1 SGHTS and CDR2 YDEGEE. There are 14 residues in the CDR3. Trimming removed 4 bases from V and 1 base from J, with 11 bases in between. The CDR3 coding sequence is TGTGCCAGCAGCCCGGGCGGGCGGAACACTGAAGCTTTCTTT. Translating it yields CASSPGGRNTEAFF.

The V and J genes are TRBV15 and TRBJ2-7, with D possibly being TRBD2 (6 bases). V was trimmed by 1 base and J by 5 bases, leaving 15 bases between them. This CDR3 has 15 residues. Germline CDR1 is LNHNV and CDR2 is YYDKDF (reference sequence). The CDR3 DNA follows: TGTGCCACCAGCAGAGTGGGGGGAGCTGGCCACGAGCAGTACTTC. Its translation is CATSRVGGAGHEQYF.

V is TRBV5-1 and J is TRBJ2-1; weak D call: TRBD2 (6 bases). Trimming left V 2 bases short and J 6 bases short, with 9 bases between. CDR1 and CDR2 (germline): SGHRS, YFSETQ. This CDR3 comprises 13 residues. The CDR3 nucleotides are TGCGCCAGCAGCTTCGGGACTTTCAATGAGCAGTTCTTC. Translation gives CASSFGTFNEQFF.

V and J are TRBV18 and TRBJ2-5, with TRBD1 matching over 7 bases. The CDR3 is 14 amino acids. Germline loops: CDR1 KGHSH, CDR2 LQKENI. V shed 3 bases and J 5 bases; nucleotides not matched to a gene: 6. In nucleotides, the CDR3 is TGTGCCAGCTCACCGACAGGGATTGGGGAGACCCAGTACTTC. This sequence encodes CASSPTGIGETQYF.

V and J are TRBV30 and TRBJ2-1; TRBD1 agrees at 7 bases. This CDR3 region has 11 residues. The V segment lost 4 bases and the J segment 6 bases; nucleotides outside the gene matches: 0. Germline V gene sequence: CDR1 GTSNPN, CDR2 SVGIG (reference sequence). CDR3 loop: CAWNRGNEQFF. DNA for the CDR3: TGTGCCTGGAACAGGGGCAATGAGCAGTTCTTC.

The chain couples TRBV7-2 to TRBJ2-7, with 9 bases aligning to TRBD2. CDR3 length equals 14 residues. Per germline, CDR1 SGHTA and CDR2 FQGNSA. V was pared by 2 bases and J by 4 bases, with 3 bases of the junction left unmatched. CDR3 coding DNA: TGTGCCAGCAGCTTACTAGCGGGGAAATACGAGCAGTACTTC. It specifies CASSLLAGKYEQYF.